The 24 T cell receptor beta chains presented below share a single source sample, sequenced in a study of patients and donors after allogeneic stem cell transplantation. TCRdb re-derived calls from the RT-PCR reads in MiXCR, one entry per CDR3 protein. The sample contains 920,000 or so distinct CDR3 sequences, about 20% of which appear only once. Sequencing input: blood, either unsorted or a sorted T cell fraction (not recorded which). Receptors were obtained from a human donor who was either an allogeneic HSCT recipient or a stem cell or donor lymphocyte infusion donor (not recorded which). It is not recorded whose cells these are; they may come from a transplant donor.

This chain joins TRBV5-1 and TRBJ2-2; 11 bases fit TRBD1. The ends lost 3 bases at V and 6 bases at J; junction bases unmatched: 4. CDR3 length: 15 amino acids. CDR1 SGHRS and CDR2 YFSETQ come from the germline V gene. CDR3 region: CASSWTGGASGELFF. The CDR3 DNA reads TGCGCCAGCAGCTGGACAGGGGGCGCATCCGGGGAGCTGTTTTTT.

This clonotype turned up a few times. The chain carries TRBV30 and TRBJ2-1; D is perhaps TRBD2 (5 bases). Trimming took off 0 bases at V and 8 bases at J, with 11 bases between the two ends. Germline CDR1 and CDR2: GTSNPN and SVGIG (reference sequence). This CDR3 contains 13 residues. The CDR3 region has the DNA TGTGCCTGGAGTGTATCTAGCAAGGATGAGCAGTTCTTC. Protein: CAWSVSSKDEQFF.

Written as DNA, the CDR3 is TGTGCCAGCAGTTCCTCAGGGGGGGTATCGGTCACAGATACGCAGTATTTT. Translation gives CASSSSGGVSVTDTQYF. This chain joins TRBV6-5 and TRBJ2-3; D tentatively reads TRBD1 or TRBD2 (7 bases each). Germline V gene sequence: CDR1 MNHEY, CDR2 SVGAGI. The CDR3 has 17 residues. The ends were cut back, 4 bases at V and 2 bases at J, with 19 bases in the middle.

The sample holds a few counts of this clonotype. V usage is TRBV25-1 and J usage is TRBJ2-1; a weak D match, TRBD1 (6 bases). Trimming removed 8 bases from V and 9 bases from J, with 20 bases in between. The CDR3 sequence is 14 residues long. Per germline, CDR1 MGHDK and CDR2 SYGVNS. Here the CDR3 DNA reads TGTGCCAGCGCCAAACAGGGAACCGGCGGTGAGCAGTTCTTC. Its protein product is CASAKQGTGGEQFF.

This rearrangement joins TRBV6-2 or TRBV6-3 to TRBJ1-2; 8 bases are shared with TRBD1. The CDR3 has 14 amino acids. Trimming took 6 bases from V and 6 from J; bases not matched to a gene: 9. CDR1 and CDR2 (germline): MNHEY, SVGEGT. CDR3 bases: TGTGCCAGCAGCCCAAGACAGGGGAGGAATGGCTACACCTTC. Translating gives CASSPRQGRNGYTF.

This clonotype was picked up a small number of times. The chain employs TRBV15 and TRBJ2-5; 10 bases fit TRBD2. Germline loops: CDR1 LNHNV, CDR2 YYDKDF (reference sequence). The V and J ends lost 0 bases and 5 bases, in that order; junction bases with no gene match: 9. The CDR3 consists of 17 residues. CDR3 DNA: TGTGCCACCAGCAGAGATCCAGCGGGGGGGCTCCAGGAGACCCAGTACTTC. Its protein is CATSRDPAGGLQETQYF.

The chain couples TRBV7-8 to TRBJ2-1; the D gene is possibly TRBD2 (6 bases). The CDR3 length is 15 residues. Per germline, CDR1 SGHVS and CDR2 FQNEAQ. V lost 1 base and J 6 bases, leaving 13 bases between the germline ends. In DNA, the CDR3 is TGTGCCAGCAGCTTAGGTCGCGGGACCCGCAATGAGCAGTTCTTC. Protein product: CASSLGRGTRNEQFF.

This clonotype was observed a handful of times. This chain joins TRBV9 and TRBJ1-1; the D gene is possibly TRBD1 (6 bases). The CDR3 contains 15 residues. V lost 4 bases and J lost 0, with 13 bases in between. The germline V gene has CDR1 SGDLS and CDR2 YYNGEE. The CDR3 sequence: CASSMDSGMNTEAFF. CDR3 DNA sequence: TGTGCCAGCAGCATGGACAGTGGAATGAACACTGAAGCTTTCTTT.

The sample holds a few counts of this clonotype. The chain couples TRBV7-9 to TRBJ1-2, with D tentatively TRBD1 (6 bases). Germline loops: CDR1 SEHNR, CDR2 FQNEAQ (reference sequence). This CDR3 region has 12 residues. Trimming removed 4 bases at V and 8 bases at J, with 11 bases between. The CDR3 DNA reads as TGTGCCAGCAGCTGGAGGGGGTTCGGCTACACCTTC. Protein: CASSWRGFGYTF.

This clonotype was observed a handful of times. CDR3 protein: CASSQAAVYGELFF. CDR3 sequence (DNA): TGCGCCAGCAGCCAAGCCGCGGTCTACGGGGAGCTGTTTTTT. The rearrangement uses TRBV4-1 and TRBJ2-2, with D unclear. Per the germline V gene, CDR1 is MGHRA and CDR2 is YSYEKL. The CDR3 is made up of 14 amino acids. The germline V and J ends were trimmed by 1 base and 7 bases, with 10 bases remaining between them.

This clonotype occurred a few times. V is TRBV7-9 and J is TRBJ2-2, with 8 bases aligning to TRBD1. V was pared by 5 bases and J by 3 bases, with 5 bases of the junction left unmatched. CDR1 is SEHNR, CDR2 FQNEAQ, per germline (reference sequence). CDR3 length: 15 amino acids. The CDR3, as DNA: TGTGCCAGCAGCGAAGACAGGGGCGACACCGGGGAGCTGTTTTTT. Its protein is CASSEDRGDTGELFF.

This clonotype was picked up a small number of times. CDR3 DNA sequence: TGCAGCGTTGAGTTGGGCTTGGGGGCTTTCTTT. It is translated as CSVELGLGAFF. The gene calls are TRBV29-1 and TRBJ1-1; D not resolved. This CDR3 is 11 amino acids long. Trimming removed 3 bases at V and 11 bases at J, with 13 bases between. Germline lookup yields CDR1 SQVTM and CDR2 ANQGSEA.

The chain combines TRBV12-3 or TRBV12-4 with TRBJ2-5; D not certain. The CDR3 covers 12 residues. Trimming left V 4 bases short and J 7 bases short, with 10 bases between. In DNA form, the CDR3 reads TGTGCCAGCAGTTCCCCCGGGCCGACCCAGTACTTC. Its translation is CASSSPGPTQYF.

The chain combines TRBV7-3 with TRBJ1-1; D is unclear. Germline CDR1 reads SGHTA; CDR2 reads FQGTGA. The CDR3 is made up of 14 amino acids. The V end lost 5 bases, the J end lost 3 bases, and 13 bases lay between the germline ends. The CDR3 nucleotides read TGTGCCAGCAGCCCTGACCCTACCCACACTGAAGCTTTCTTT. The encoded protein is CASSPDPTHTEAFF.

Only a few counts were recorded for this clonotype. This rearrangement joins TRBV5-1 to TRBJ2-1; no clear D gene. From germline, CDR1 is SGHRS and CDR2 YFSETQ. The ends were cut back, 0 bases at V and 8 bases at J, with 12 bases in the middle. The length of the CDR3 is 14 residues. The CDR3 spells CASSLGPRSDEQFF. The DNA for the CDR3 is TGCGCCAGCAGCTTGGGGCCCAGGTCTGATGAGCAGTTCTTC.

There are a few counts of this clonotype. V and J are TRBV24-1 and TRBJ2-3; the D is unclear. V gave up 4 bases and J gave up 4 bases, with 11 bases separating them. Germline loops: CDR1 KGHDR, CDR2 SFDVKD. This CDR3 spans 14 amino acids. CDR3 sequence: CATSDFVRSDTQYF. CDR3 in DNA: TGTGCCACCAGTGACTTCGTGAGGTCAGATACGCAGTATTTT.

The chain employs TRBV27 and TRBJ1-5; possibly TRBD1 for D (5 bases). Deletions cut 3 bases from V and 7 bases from J, with 13 bases between. The CDR3 is made up of 14 amino acids. CDR1 and CDR2 (germline): MNHEY, SMNVEV (reference sequence). In nucleotides, the CDR3 is TGTGCCAGCAGTTTCCAGGGAACGGGGCAGCCCCAGCATTTT. Protein: CASSFQGTGQPQHF.

This clonotype was seen repeatedly, ten times or more. The CDR3 DNA reads as TGCAGCGTTGAATCCCGGGGATTCTCCTACGAGCAGTACTTC. Translating it yields CSVESRGFSYEQYF. This chain uses TRBV29-1 with TRBJ2-7; TRBD2 might be the D (5 bases). CDR3 length equals 14 residues. Germline lookup yields CDR1 SQVTM and CDR2 ANQGSEA. V lost 2 bases and J 0 bases, leaving 11 bases between the germline ends.

This clonotype has a handful of counts. In DNA form, the CDR3 reads TGCAGCGCCCAGAGGACAGGAAGAAGTTACGAGCAGTACTTC. Its protein product is CSAQRTGRSYEQYF. This sequence joins TRBV29-1 and TRBJ2-7, with 7 bases matching TRBD1. The CDR3 contains 14 residues. V was clipped by 7 bases and J by 4 bases; unmatched bases: 13. Germline CDR1 is SQVTM and CDR2 is ANQGSEA.

This clonotype was counted between two and nine times. This chain uses TRBV2 with TRBJ2-5; 7 positions match TRBD1. CDR3 size: 15 residues. Germline V lookup: CDR1 SNHLY, CDR2 FYNNEI. V was clipped by 6 bases and J by 4 bases; unmatched bases: 11. DNA for the CDR3: TGTGCCAGCAGCCCTGACAGGGCGAGAGTAGAGACCCAGTACTTC. It is translated as CASSPDRARVETQYF.

In its sample, this clonotype was seen many times. This chain joins TRBV5-1 and TRBJ2-5; a possible D gene is TRBD1 (6 bases). CDR1 and CDR2 from the germline V gene are SGHRS and YFSETQ. This CDR3 contains 13 residues. Trimming removed 2 bases at V and 10 bases at J, with 15 bases between. The CDR3 nucleotides read TGCGCCAGCAGCTTCCGGGACATCCTAGACCAGTACTTC. Residues: CASSFRDILDQYF.

This clonotype was counted only a few times. In nucleotides, the CDR3 is TGCGCCAGCAGCTTGCTCCTAGCGGGGGCCTACAATGAGCAGTTCTTC. It codes for CASSLLLAGAYNEQFF. V is TRBV5-1 and J is TRBJ2-1; 10 positions agree with TRBD2. V lost 1 base to trimming and J lost 2 bases; unmatched junction nucleotides: 3. This CDR3 comprises 16 residues. Per the germline V gene, CDR1 is SGHRS and CDR2 is YFSETQ.

This clonotype came up many times. The V call is TRBV10-3, the J call TRBJ2-7; tentative D call: TRBD1 (6 bases). V lost 10 bases and J 1 base, leaving 8 bases between the germline ends. This CDR3 has 11 amino acids. Germline CDR1 reads ENHRY; CDR2 reads SYGVKD. The CDR3 loop reads CATTGSYEQYF. The CDR3, as DNA: TGTGCCACCACAGGGTCCTACGAGCAGTACTTC.

The sample holds many counts of this clonotype. V and J are TRBV6-4 and TRBJ2-2; the match to TRBD1 covers 7 bases. The trim removed 2 bases at V and 3 bases at J, leaving 0 bases unmatched. The CDR3 contains 14 residues. The germline CDR1 and CDR2 sequences are MRHNA and SNTAGT. The CDR3 DNA reads TGTGCCAGCAGTGACGGACAGGACACCGGGGAGCTGTTTTTT. Translation: CASSDGQDTGELFF.